In this sample, the clone carrying this TCR beta chain turned up a few times. Its antigen remains unknown. Trimming cost V 2 bases and J 1 base; bases outside gene matches: 3. Germline CDR1 and CDR2: SGDLS and YYNGEE. The CDR3 length is 15 residues. This record comes from a study of regulatory T cells in long-lasting Graves disease. Arm-PCR of CDR3 regions and iRepertoire HTBI primers were used to build TCR beta libraries. Original processing notes: In the combined samples, approximately 62 TRBV and 14 TRBJ segments were identified. From the multiplex PCR reads, TCRdb called clonotypes with MiXCR, one entry per CDR3 protein. TCRdb, not the original authors, processed these V and J calls. The sample holds about 310,000 distinct CDR3 sequences, more than 20% seen once. Regarding time point: persistent/refractory GD, antithyroid drugs over 5 years with positive TRAb. RNA from PBMCs was the source of the TCR library.

Regarding the study as a whole: The sample size was small, and this may have reduced accuracy.

The genes are TRBV9 and TRBJ1-5; TRBD1 matches 7 bases. This receptor was obtained from a female donor with Graves disease. The sequencing here drew on peripheral blood mononuclear cells (PBMCs), taken when the disease was refractory, from a patient treated with antithyroid drugs. The CDR3 bases are TGTGCCAGCAGCGTTACAGGGGCCAGCAATCAGCCCCAGCATTTT. Its protein product is CASSVTGASNQPQHF.